A selection of T cell receptor beta chains follows, all from one sample in a study of OX40 agonist ivuxolimab in advanced cancers. The table came from immunoSEQ multiplex PCR; TCRdb's copy has only in-frame clones and leaves some out. The sample has fewer than 40,000 clones, about 83% seen once. This material consisted of CD4+ or CD8+ T cells sorted from blood, taken in a trial of the OX40 agonist ivuxolimab. All receptors derive from an adult with an advanced solid tumor such as melanoma, head and neck, liver or kidney cancer. Each CDR3 is given with its conserved first and last residue. Each record gives: J gene, D gene, clone size, V gene, CDR3 protein, CDR3 DNA. The D gene is left open where the match is weak. The listing skips clone size in some rows; elsewhere it reads once, few, many or a size class.

>TRBJ1-5|-|medium-sized|TRBV2
CASSLTVDSNQPQHF
TGTGCCAGCAGTTTGACTGTAGATAGCAATCAGCCCCAGCATTTT
>TRBJ1-1|-|once|TRBV5-5
CASSSGPNTEAFF
TGTGCCAGCAGCTCAGGGCCGAACACTGAAGCTTTCTTT
>TRBJ2-7|-|few|TRBV6-5
CASSFRHEQYF
TGTGCCAGCAGTTTTCGCCACGAGCAGTACTTC
>TRBJ1-5|-|-|TRBV9
CASSVGSGNQPQHF
TGTGCCAGCAGCGTAGGGTCAGGCAATCAGCCCCAGCATTTT
>TRBJ1-2|-|-|TRBV5-4
CASSPRGNYGYTF
TGTGCCAGCAGCCCACGGGGGAACTATGGCTACACCTTC
>TRBJ2-7|-|once|TRBV10-3
CAISESTDEQYF
TGTGCCATCAGTGAGTCCACCGACGAGCAGTACTTC
>TRBJ1-1|-|-|TRBV7-4
CASSLAGEDTEAFF
TGTGCCAGCAGCTTAGCGGGGGAGGACACTGAAGCTTTCTTT
>TRBJ1-2|TRBD1|-|TRBV4-1
CASSLSTGYAYGYTF
TGCGCCAGCAGCCTTTCGACAGGGTACGCCTATGGCTACACCTTC
>TRBJ2-3|TRBD2|-|TRBV6-5
CAIQAGGGDTQYF
TGTGCTATACAAGCGGGAGGAGGGGATACGCAGTATTTT
>TRBJ1-1|-|-|TRBV9
CASSEGGGTEAFF
TGTGCCAGCAGTGAGGGCGGGGGCACTGAAGCTTTCTTT
>TRBJ2-1|-|once|TRBV25-1
CASNLRYPFDQYNEQFF
TGTGCCAGCAATTTGAGATACCCCTTCGATCAATACAATGAGCAGTTCTTC
>TRBJ2-3|-|-|TRBV7-9
CASSVGGTDTQYF
TGTGCCAGCAGCGTGGGGGGCACAGATACGCAGTATTTT
>TRBJ2-7|-|-|TRBV28
CASMRGSYEQYF
TGTGCCAGCATGAGAGGATCCTACGAGCAGTACTTC
>TRBJ2-3|TRBD2|-|TRBV7-2
CASSSGLAGGRDTQYF
TGTGCCAGCAGCTCAGGACTAGCGGGAGGGCGGGATACGCAGTATTTT
>TRBJ1-2|-|-|TRBV13
CASSLGGYGYTF
TGTGCCAGCAGCTTGGGTGGATATGGCTACACCTTC
>TRBJ2-3|-|-|TRBV4-1
CASSQDVDTQYF
TGCGCCAGCAGCCAAGATGTAGATACGCAGTATTTT
>TRBJ2-1|-|-|TRBV5-6
CASSLYGSRSHNEQFF
TGTGCCAGCAGCCTTTACGGGAGTCGCTCCCACAATGAGCAGTTCTTC
>TRBJ2-7|-|-|TRBV28
CASSLYERIGSSYEQYF
TGTGCCAGCAGTTTATACGAACGCATTGGGAGCTCCTACGAGCAGTACTTC
>TRBJ1-6|TRBD1|-|TRBV6-1
CASGDRGSNSPLHF
TGTGCCAGCGGGGACAGGGGATCTAATTCACCCCTCCACTTT
>TRBJ1-1|-|-|TRBV5-1
CASSLGVLNTEAFF
TGCGCCAGCAGCTTGGGGGTGCTTAACACTGAAGCTTTCTTT
>TRBJ1-6|TRBD1|few|TRBV13
CASSVGTGANSPLHF
TGTGCCAGCAGCGTAGGGACAGGGGCTAATTCACCCCTCCACTTT
>TRBJ1-5|TRBD1|once|TRBV28
CASSLGQGFRQPQHF
TGTGCCAGCAGTCTAGGACAGGGGTTTCGGCAGCCCCAGCATTTT
>TRBJ1-1|-|-|TRBV5-1
CASNLVGGTEAFF
TGCGCCAGCAACCTAGTGGGAGGGACTGAAGCTTTCTTT
>TRBJ2-7|TRBD2|-|TRBV13
CASSQTSGGVYEQYF
TGTGCCAGCAGCCAGACTAGCGGGGGGGTCTACGAGCAGTACTTC
>TRBJ2-5|-|-|TRBV15
CATSRDKGVQETQYF
TGTGCCACCAGCAGAGATAAGGGAGTTCAAGAGACCCAGTACTTC